This T cell receptor (beta chain) is from a study of a mutant IDH1 vaccine in newly diagnosed glioma. Study-wide background: Most patients had radiochemotherapy with temozolomide before enrollment; others had one alone.

Time point here: baseline, week 1 (first vaccination visit). Treatment noted: pre-vaccination baseline after standard-of-care therapy. TCRdb's table, derived via immunoSEQ multiplex PCR, lists solely in-frame clones and lacks some. The data show 75,000 to 100,000 clones, with roughly 87% seen just once and about 5.6% held by the top ten. The source of this sequence is a man aged 40-49 years with glioma. Some clones in this sample may be carry-over from other donors' samples. The specimen comprised PBMCs, sampled from a glioma patient treated with radiotherapy, temozolomide or both.

This CDR3 is CASSERRGDGYTF. The CDR3 DNA is TGTGCCAGCAGTGAACGCAGGGGAGATGGCTACACCTTC. V and J are TRBV2 and TRBJ1-2; a weak D match, TRBD1 (6 bases). Trimming took 2 bases from V and 6 from J, leaving 10 bases between them. CDR1 is SNHLY and CDR2 is FYNNEI in the germline V gene. This CDR3 spans 13 amino acids.